Below, 21 T cell receptor beta chains from the same sample are listed, as sequenced in a study of blood T cells in healthy people across ages. A second PCR of about 7 to 11 cycles used a sample-barcoded 5' primer and a J-beta primer mix. TCRdb ran MiXCR on the 5' RACE reads and lists one entry per CDR3 protein. The top ten hold about 11% of the sample, which has some 1.6 million distinct CDR3 sequences, 30% to 40% seen once. Sequencing was performed on blood. These receptors were obtained from a young woman in good health.

This clonotype was detected a few times. The CDR3, as DNA: TGCAGTGCTAGAGATCTCTCGGCCGAGCAGTACTTC. This gives the protein CSARDLSAEQYF. V is TRBV20-1 and J is TRBJ2-7, with D unclear. The CDR3 spans 12 residues. In germline, CDR1 is DFQATT, CDR2 SNEGSKA (reference sequence). V was cut by 0 bases and J by 6 bases, with 9 bases left in between.

This chain joins TRBV6-5 and TRBJ1-2; D not resolved. V dropped 7 bases and J dropped 4 bases, with 13 bases sitting between them. The CDR3 runs to 13 residues. CDR1 is MNHEY and CDR2 is SVGAGI in the germline V gene. The CDR3 DNA is TGTGCCAGCAAAAAAAAGGCCGGCTATGGCTACACCTTC. Residues: CASKKKAGYGYTF.

The V and J genes are TRBV7-9 and TRBJ2-5; D is tentatively TRBD1 or TRBD2 (7 bases each). The V gene lost 5 bases and the J gene lost 5 bases, with 18 bases spanning the gap. The CDR3 runs 15 residues. CDR1 SEHNR and CDR2 FQNEAQ come from the germline V gene (reference sequence). The CDR3 spells CASSPPGGAFETQYF. CDR3 nucleotides: TGTGCCAGCAGCCCTCCAGGGGGGGCCTTTGAGACCCAGTACTTC.

On this clonotype itself: An end of the junction differs from the germline gene, which may be a read error. V is TRBV4-1 and J is TRBJ2-1, with 10 bases matching TRBD2. The V gene's germline CDR1 is MGHRA and CDR2 YSYEKL. The CDR3 spans 15 residues. CDR3 loop: CSSSQGSGRDNEQFF. In DNA, the CDR3 is TGCTCCAGCAGCCAGGGCAGCGGGAGGGACAATGAGCAGTTCTTC.

The gene calls are TRBV5-6 and TRBJ2-1; D perhaps matches TRBD2 (5 bases). Germline V gene data show CDR1 as SGHDT and CDR2 as YYEEEE. This CDR3 has 15 amino acids. Trimming took 2 bases from V and 7 from J, leaving 16 bases between them. Here the CDR3 reads CASSFFGIRRNEQFF. The CDR3 DNA sequence: TGTGCCAGCAGCTTCTTCGGGATCCGGCGGAATGAGCAGTTCTTC.

This chain joins TRBV6-6 and TRBJ2-7; TRBD1 matches 7 bases. CDR1 MNHNY and CDR2 SVGAGI come from the germline V gene (reference sequence). V dropped 7 bases and J dropped 2; count of bases not matched to a gene: 8. This CDR3 spans 14 amino acids. DNA of the CDR3: TGTGCCAGCACTTCCAAGACAGGGACCTACGAGCAGTACTTC. This sequence encodes CASTSKTGTYEQYF.

This sequence joins TRBV20-1 and TRBJ1-4, with a possible D match to TRBD1 (5 bases). Trimming removed 5 bases from V and 6 bases from J, with 13 bases in between. Germline CDR1 reads DFQATT; CDR2 reads SNEGSKA (reference sequence). There are 13 residues in the CDR3. CDR3 DNA sequence: TGCAGTGCTTTATCCGTGGGGGATGAAAAACTGTTTTTT. It is translated as CSALSVGDEKLFF.

V usage is TRBV20-1 and J usage is TRBJ1-2; weak D call: TRBD1 (5 bases). The CDR3 totals 15 residues. Trimming cost V 5 bases and J 6 bases, with 22 bases left between them. Germline V gives CDR1 DFQATT, CDR2 SNEGSKA (reference sequence). CDR3 nucleotide sequence: TGCAGTGCTGAGACCGGGACCTGGTCGATTAATGGCTACACCTTC. Its translation is CSAETGTWSINGYTF.

This clonotype was seen a few times. The V and J genes are TRBV20-1 and TRBJ2-3; D is tentatively TRBD1 or TRBD2 (7 bases each). The V gene lost 1 base and the J gene lost 2 bases, with 22 bases spanning the gap. The CDR3 has 18 amino acids. Germline V CDR1 and CDR2: DFQATT, SNEGSKA (reference sequence). As DNA, the CDR3 is TGCAGTGCTAGAGGAACCCTCAGGGGGGGGGGAGTCACAGATACGCAGTATTTT. It specifies CSARGTLRGGGVTDTQYF.

This clonotype was detected only a few times. The gene calls are TRBV6-5 and TRBJ2-7; tentatively, D is TRBD1 (6 bases). The germline gives CDR1 MNHEY, CDR2 SVGAGI. Trimming removed 2 bases from V and 2 bases from J, with 10 bases in between. This CDR3 contains 14 residues. The CDR3 region has the DNA TGTGCCAGCAGTTACAGAACAGGGACCTACGAGCAGTACTTC. Residues: CASSYRTGTYEQYF.

This clonotype has only a few counts. The chain recombines TRBV5-5 with TRBJ2-7; weak D call: TRBD2 (5 bases). Deletions cut 0 bases from V and 2 bases from J, with 12 bases between. Germline V CDR1 and CDR2: SGHKS, YYEKEE (reference sequence). This CDR3 is built from 15 residues. The CDR3 loop reads CASSLAERFPYEQYF. The CDR3 DNA sequence: TGTGCCAGCAGCTTGGCCGAGCGGTTTCCCTACGAGCAGTACTTC.

Concerning this clonotype itself: The junction departs from the called germline gene at one end, perhaps through a read error. The J gene is TRBJ2-7, the V gene TRBV5-1; perhaps TRBD2 as D (6 bases). The CDR3 totals 13 residues. The germline V gene has CDR1 SGHRS and CDR2 YFSETQ. For the CDR3, the DNA is TGCGCCAGCACCCGGGACTTATCCTACGGGCAGTACTTC. It yields the protein CASTRDLSYGQYF.

This clonotype was seen a single time. A read error may account for a junction end that differs from germline. The chain links TRBV15 to TRBJ2-3; 10 bases line up with TRBD2. Germline values: CDR1 LNHNV, CDR2 YYDKDF (reference sequence). The length of the CDR3 is 17 residues. CDR3 nucleotide sequence: TGTGCCGCCAGCAGAGGGTTGGCTAGCGGGAGAGAAGATACGCAGTATTTT. Residues: CAASRGLASGREDTQYF. Full variable domain (outside the CDR3, taken from reference TRBV15 and TRBJ2-3): DAMVIQNPRYQVTQFGKPVTLSCSQTLNHNVMYWYQQKSSQAPKLLFHYYDKDFNNEADTPDNFQSRRPNTSFCFLDIRSPGLGDTAMYLCAASRGLASGREDTQYFGPGTRLTVL.

V is TRBV7-3 and J is TRBJ2-3, with D uncertain. V was pared by 4 bases and J by 4 bases, with 9 bases between. The germline V gene encodes CDR1 SGHTA and CDR2 FQGTGA. The CDR3 is made up of 13 amino acids. CDR3 bases: TGTGCCAGCAGCTGGAGAGCACCAGATACGCAGTATTTT. Its protein is CASSWRAPDTQYF.

This clonotype occurred once. The rearrangement joins TRBV7-9 to TRBJ1-1; TRBD1 might be the D (6 bases). The CDR3 contains 12 residues. Germline loops: CDR1 SEHNR, CDR2 FQNEAQ (reference sequence). V lost 3 bases, J lost 6 bases, and 8 bases lay in between. The CDR3 protein is CASSFSGAEAFF. In DNA, the CDR3 is TGTGCCAGCAGCTTTTCAGGGGCTGAAGCTTTCTTT.

Only a few counts were recorded for this clonotype. The genes are TRBV6-5 and TRBJ2-1, with 10 bases matching TRBD1. Germline assignment: CDR1 MNHEY and CDR2 SVGAGI. Losses at the gene ends were 8 bases for V and 7 bases for J; bases not matched to a gene: 8. This CDR3 is built from 14 residues. The CDR3 region has the DNA TGTGCCAGCCAAACGGGACAGGGGTTGAATGAGCAGTTCTTC. As protein: CASQTGQGLNEQFF.

With regard to this clonotype: It is unclear where the CDR3 begins or ends on the DNA, so no DNA is shown, and the CDR3 is as TCRdb lists it. The V and J genes are TRBV11-2 and TRBJ1-1; the DNA was not used to check the table's D call, TRBD1. 15 amino acids form the CDR3, both terminal residues included. Germline assignment: CDR1 SGHAT and CDR2 FQNNGV. The CDR3 sequence is CASSFGPGQGSKAFF.

This clonotype was detected a few times. The rearrangement uses TRBV5-6 and TRBJ2-7, with TRBD2 identical over 7 bases. The tail of the sequence fits TRBJ2-5 better, so the J call may be wrong. This CDR3 region has 15 residues. CDR1 and CDR2 (germline): SGHDT, YYEEEE. CDR3 sequence (DNA): TGTGCCAGCAGCTTGCGGGAAGGGAGGGGTGAGACCCAGTACTTC. Protein: CASSLREGRGETQYF.

This clonotype appeared a few times. The chain joins TRBV4-1 to TRBJ1-2; 7 positions match TRBD1. The J segment lost 0 bases and the V segment lost 4 bases, leaving 8 bases of the junction unmatched. This CDR3 spans 16 amino acids. CDR1 MGHRA and CDR2 YSYEKL come from the germline V gene. CDR3 protein: CASSPATGTANYGYTF. In nucleotides, the CDR3 is TGCGCCAGCAGCCCCGCGACGGGGACAGCTAACTATGGCTACACCTTC.

This clonotype was observed a few times. The chain recombines TRBV5-4 with TRBJ2-2; D is ambiguous. Trimming cost V 4 bases and J 0 bases, with 13 bases left between them. CDR3 length: 16 amino acids. Germline V lookup: CDR1 SGHNT, CDR2 YYREEE (reference sequence). The CDR3 sequence is CASSPRRVTNTGELFF. DNA of the CDR3: TGTGCCAGCAGCCCTCGACGGGTCACGAACACCGGGGAGCTGTTTTTT. The full variable domain, in which reference TRBV5-4 and TRBJ2-2 provide the parts outside the CDR3, is ETGVTQSPTHLIKTRGQQVTLRCSSQSGHNTVSWYQQALGQGPQFIFQYYREEENGRGNFPPRFSGLQFPNYSSELNVNALELDDSALYLCASSPRRVTNTGELFFGEGSRLTVL.

The J gene is TRBJ2-1, the V gene TRBV27, with TRBD2 matching over 11 bases. With V trimmed by 6 bases and J by 6 bases, 10 bases remained unmatched. Per the germline V gene, CDR1 is MNHEY and CDR2 is SMNVEV (reference sequence). CDR3 length equals 16 residues. The CDR3 sequence: CASSRTTSGVGNEQFF. The CDR3 region has the DNA TGTGCCAGCAGCAGAACGACTAGCGGGGTAGGCAATGAGCAGTTCTTC.